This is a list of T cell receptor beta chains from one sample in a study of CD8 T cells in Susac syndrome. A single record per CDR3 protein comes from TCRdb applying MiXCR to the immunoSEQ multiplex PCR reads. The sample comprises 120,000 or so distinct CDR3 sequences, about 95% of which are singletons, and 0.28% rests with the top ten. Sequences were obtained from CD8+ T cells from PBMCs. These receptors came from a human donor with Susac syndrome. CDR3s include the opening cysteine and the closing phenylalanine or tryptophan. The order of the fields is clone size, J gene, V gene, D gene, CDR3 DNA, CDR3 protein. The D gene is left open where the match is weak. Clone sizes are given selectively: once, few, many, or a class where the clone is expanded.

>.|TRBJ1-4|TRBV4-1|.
TGCGCCAGCAGCTTCCCAGGGGAAAAACTGTTTTTT
CASSFPGEKLFF
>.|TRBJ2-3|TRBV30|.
TGTGCCTGGAGCCTGGACAGCACAGATACGCAGTATTTT
CAWSLDSTDTQYF
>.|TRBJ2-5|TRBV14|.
TGTGCCAGCAGCCAAGGCGGCCCTAGGGCGACGGAGACCCAGTACTTC
CASSQGGPRATETQYF
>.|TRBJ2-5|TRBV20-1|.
TGCAGTGCTAGCCAAGAGACCCAGTACTTC
CSASQETQYF
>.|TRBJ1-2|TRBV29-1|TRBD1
TGCAGCGACCAACAGGGGGCAATTGGCTACACCTTC
CSDQQGAIGYTF
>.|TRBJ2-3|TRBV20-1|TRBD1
TGCAGTGCTAGAGATCCCGAGGACAGGGATAGAGTTACTAGCACAGATACGCAGTATTTT
CSARDPEDRDRVTSTDTQYF
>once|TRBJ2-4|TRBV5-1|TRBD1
TGCGCCAGCAGCTTGGGACAGGGGAAAAACATTCAGTACTTC
CASSLGQGKNIQYF
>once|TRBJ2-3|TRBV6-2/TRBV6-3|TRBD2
TGTGCCAGCAGTTACGTCCTAGCGGGGGATACGCAGTATTTT
CASSYVLAGDTQYF
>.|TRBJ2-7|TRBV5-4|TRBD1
TGTGCCAGCGAAGCTCCTCAGGGGGACGAGCAGTACTTC
CASEAPQGDEQYF
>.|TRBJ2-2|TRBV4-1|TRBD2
TGCGCCAGCAGCGCTACTAGCGGGGTAACCGGGGAGCTGTTTTTT
CASSATSGVTGELFF
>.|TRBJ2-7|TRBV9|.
TGTGCCAGCAGCGTAGATACGACAGACTCCTACGAGCAGTACTTC
CASSVDTTDSYEQYF
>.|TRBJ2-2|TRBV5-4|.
TGTGCCAGCAGCGGGGGCCACGGGGAGGTCTCCGGGGAGCTGTTTTTT
CASSGGHGEVSGELFF
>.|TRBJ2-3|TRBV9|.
TGTGCCAGCAGCGTAATGAGACAGGACTTTAGAGATACGCAGTATTTT
CASSVMRQDFRDTQYF
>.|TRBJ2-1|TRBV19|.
TGTGCCAGCACCCTTTCGAACGGTAACAATGAGCAGTTCTTC
CASTLSNGNNEQFF
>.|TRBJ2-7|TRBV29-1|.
TGCAGCGTTGAACACAGGGAGTCCTACGAGCAGTACTTC
CSVEHRESYEQYF
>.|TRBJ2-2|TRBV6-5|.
TGTGCCAGCAGTTACTCCTCGGGGACCGGGGAGCTGTTTTTT
CASSYSSGTGELFF
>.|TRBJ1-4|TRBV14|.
TGTGCCAGCAGCCCGGGACATGGCCTGGGAAAACTGTTTTTT
CASSPGHGLGKLFF
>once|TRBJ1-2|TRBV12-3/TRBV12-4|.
TGTGCCAGCAATTCTATGAAGGGGGACTCTTACTATGGCTACACCTTC
CASNSMKGDSYYGYTF
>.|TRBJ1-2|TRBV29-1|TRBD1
TGCAGCGTTGGGACAGGGAACTATGGCTACACCTTC
CSVGTGNYGYTF
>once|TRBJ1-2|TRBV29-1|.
TGCAGCGTTGAAGGGCCGGAGGGCTATGGCTACACCTTC
CSVEGPEGYGYTF
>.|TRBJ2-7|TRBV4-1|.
TGCGCCAGCAGCCAAGTTAGGGACTTGACTTACGAGCAGTACTTC
CASSQVRDLTYEQYF
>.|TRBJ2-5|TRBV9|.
TGTGCCAGCAGCGTAGAAGGCAGGGCGAAAGAGACCCAGTACTTC
CASSVEGRAKETQYF
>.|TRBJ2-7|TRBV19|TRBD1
TGTGCCAGTAGTATTGGCGGGGACAGGGGACAGCAGTACTTC
CASSIGGDRGQQYF